Sequencing of this T cell receptor (beta chain) was carried out in a study of blood T cell repertoires in COVID-19. At the level of the study: The United States, Italy and Spain supplied acute and convalescent COVID-19 samples. PBMCs, B-cell-depleted T cells, or T cells were the source of the cDNA or gDNA that made up the material.

This clone has a single count. Per the original methods: How many nucleated cells were present was estimated from reference gene primer amplification. TCRdb's copy holds only in-frame clones and misses some; the assay was immunoSEQ multiplex PCR. That table furnishes V, J and clone size, whereas the DNA furnished D and trimming. The sample comprises 150,000 or so clones, 70% to 90% of which are singletons, and about a tenth rests with the top ten. This sequence was found in a man in his forties or fifties with acute or convalescent COVID-19. Source material: peripheral blood.

The CDR3 region is CASSLGREGGGPQHF. In nucleotides, the CDR3 is TGTGCCAGCAGCTTGGGCAGGGAAGGCGGCGGACCCCAGCATTTT. The chain uses TRBV7-9 and TRBJ1-5; the D gene is possibly TRBD1 (5 bases). This CDR3 has 15 residues. Trimming pared 3 bases from V and 10 bases from J, leaving 19 bases between. Germline V lookup: CDR1 SEHNR, CDR2 FQNEAQ (reference sequence).